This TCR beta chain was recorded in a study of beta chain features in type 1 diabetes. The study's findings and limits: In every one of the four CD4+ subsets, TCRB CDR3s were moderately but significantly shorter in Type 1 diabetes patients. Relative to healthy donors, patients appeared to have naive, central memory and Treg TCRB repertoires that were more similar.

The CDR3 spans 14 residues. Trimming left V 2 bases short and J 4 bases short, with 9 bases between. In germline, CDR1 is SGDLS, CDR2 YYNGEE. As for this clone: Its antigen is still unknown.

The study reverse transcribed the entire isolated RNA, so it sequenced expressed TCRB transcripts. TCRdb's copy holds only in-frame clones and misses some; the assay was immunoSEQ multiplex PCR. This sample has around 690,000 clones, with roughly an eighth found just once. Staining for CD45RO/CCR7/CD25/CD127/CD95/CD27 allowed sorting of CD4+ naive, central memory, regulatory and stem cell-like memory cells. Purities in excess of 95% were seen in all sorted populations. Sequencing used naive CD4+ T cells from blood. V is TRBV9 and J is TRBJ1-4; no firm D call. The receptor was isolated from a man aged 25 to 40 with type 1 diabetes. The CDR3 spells CASSVSRNNEKLFF. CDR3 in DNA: TGTGCCAGCAGCGTGTCCAGGAATAATGAAAAACTGTTTTTT.